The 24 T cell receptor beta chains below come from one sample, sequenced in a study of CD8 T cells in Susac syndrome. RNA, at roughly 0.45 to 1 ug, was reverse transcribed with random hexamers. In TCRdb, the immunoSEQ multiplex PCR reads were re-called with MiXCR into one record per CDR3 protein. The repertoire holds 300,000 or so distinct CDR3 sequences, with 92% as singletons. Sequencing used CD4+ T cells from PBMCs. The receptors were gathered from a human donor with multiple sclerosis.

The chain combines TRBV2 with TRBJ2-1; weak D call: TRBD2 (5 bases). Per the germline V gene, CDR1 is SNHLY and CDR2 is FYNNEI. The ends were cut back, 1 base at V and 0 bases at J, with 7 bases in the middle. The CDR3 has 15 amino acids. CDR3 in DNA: TGTGCCAGCAGTGAAGGCCTAGCCTCCTACAATGAGCAGTTCTTC. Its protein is CASSEGLASYNEQFF.

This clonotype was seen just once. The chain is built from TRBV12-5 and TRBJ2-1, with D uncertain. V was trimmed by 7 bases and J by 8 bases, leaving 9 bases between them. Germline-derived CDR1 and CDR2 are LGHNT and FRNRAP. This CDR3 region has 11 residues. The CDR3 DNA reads TGTGCTAGTGCCCTCTGGGATGAGCAGTTCTTC. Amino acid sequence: CASALWDEQFF.

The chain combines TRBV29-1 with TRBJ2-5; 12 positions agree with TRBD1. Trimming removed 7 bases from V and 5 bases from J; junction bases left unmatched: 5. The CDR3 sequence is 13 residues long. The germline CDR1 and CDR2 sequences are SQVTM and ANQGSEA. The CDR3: CSAGTGGSETQYF. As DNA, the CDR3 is TGCAGCGCCGGGACAGGGGGCTCGGAGACCCAGTACTTC.

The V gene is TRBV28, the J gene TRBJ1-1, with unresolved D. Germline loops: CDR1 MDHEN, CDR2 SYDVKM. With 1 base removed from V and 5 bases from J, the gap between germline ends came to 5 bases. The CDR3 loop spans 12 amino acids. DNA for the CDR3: TGTGCCAGCAGTTTATTGGTGACTGAAGCTTTCTTT. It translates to CASSLLVTEAFF.

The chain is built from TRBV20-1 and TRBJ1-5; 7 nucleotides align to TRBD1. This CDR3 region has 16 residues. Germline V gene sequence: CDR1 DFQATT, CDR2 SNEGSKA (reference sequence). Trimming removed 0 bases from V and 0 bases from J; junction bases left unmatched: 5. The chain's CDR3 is CSARDGTVYSNQPQHF. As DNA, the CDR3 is TGCAGTGCTAGAGATGGGACAGTTTATAGCAATCAGCCCCAGCATTTT.

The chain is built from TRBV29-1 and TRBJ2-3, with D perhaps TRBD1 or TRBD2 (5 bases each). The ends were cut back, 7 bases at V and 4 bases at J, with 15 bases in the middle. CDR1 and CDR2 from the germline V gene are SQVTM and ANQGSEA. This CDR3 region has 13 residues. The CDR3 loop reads CSAGTTGADTQYF. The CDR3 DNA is TGCAGCGCCGGGACGACTGGGGCAGATACGCAGTATTTT.

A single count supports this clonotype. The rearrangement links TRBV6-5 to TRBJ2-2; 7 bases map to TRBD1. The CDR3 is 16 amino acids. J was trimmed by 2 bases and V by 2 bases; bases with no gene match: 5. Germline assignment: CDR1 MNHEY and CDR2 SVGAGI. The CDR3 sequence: CASSYEGARNTGELFF. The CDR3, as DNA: TGTGCCAGCAGTTACGAGGGGGCGCGAAACACCGGGGAGCTGTTTTTT.

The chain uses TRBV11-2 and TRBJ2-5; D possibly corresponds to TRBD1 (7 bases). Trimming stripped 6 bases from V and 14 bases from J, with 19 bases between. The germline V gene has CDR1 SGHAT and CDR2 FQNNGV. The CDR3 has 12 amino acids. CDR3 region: CASRHDREAIYF. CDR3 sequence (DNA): TGTGCCAGCAGACACGACAGGGAGGCTATCTACTTC. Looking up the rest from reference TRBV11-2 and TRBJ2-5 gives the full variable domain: EAGVAQSPRYKIIEKRQSVAFWCNPISGHATLYWYQQILGQGPKLLIQFQNNGVVDDSQLPKDRFSAERLKGVDSTLKIQPAKLEDSAVYLCASRHDREAIYFGPGTRLLVL.

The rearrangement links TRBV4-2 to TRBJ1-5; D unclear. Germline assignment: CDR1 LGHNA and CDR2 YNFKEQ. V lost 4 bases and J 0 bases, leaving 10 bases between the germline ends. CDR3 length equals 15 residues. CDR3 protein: CASSPRINSNQPQHF. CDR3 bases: TGTGCCAGCAGCCCCAGGATTAATAGCAATCAGCCCCAGCATTTT.

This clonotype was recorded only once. CDR3 bases: TGTGCCAGCAGCCAAGAGCAGGGGTTGAGGGATGGCTACACCTTC. Its protein is CASSQEQGLRDGYTF. V and J are TRBV14 and TRBJ1-2; the D gene is possibly TRBD1 (6 bases). This CDR3 is 15 amino acids long. Germline CDR1 reads SGHDN; CDR2 reads FVKESK. V shed 0 bases and J shed 6 bases, with 14 bases lying between them.

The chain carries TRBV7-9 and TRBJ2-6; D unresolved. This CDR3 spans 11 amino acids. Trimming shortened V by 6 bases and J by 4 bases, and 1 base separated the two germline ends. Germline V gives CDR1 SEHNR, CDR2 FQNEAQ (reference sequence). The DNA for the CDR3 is TGTGCCAGCAGGGGGGCCAACGTCCTGACTTTC. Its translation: CASRGANVLTF.

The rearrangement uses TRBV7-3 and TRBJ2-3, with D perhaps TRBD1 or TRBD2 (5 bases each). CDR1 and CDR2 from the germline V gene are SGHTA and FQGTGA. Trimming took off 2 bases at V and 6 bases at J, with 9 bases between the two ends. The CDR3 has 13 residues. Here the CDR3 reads CASSLGGLDTQYF. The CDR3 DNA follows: TGTGCCAGCAGCTTAGGGGGTTTGGATACGCAGTATTTT.

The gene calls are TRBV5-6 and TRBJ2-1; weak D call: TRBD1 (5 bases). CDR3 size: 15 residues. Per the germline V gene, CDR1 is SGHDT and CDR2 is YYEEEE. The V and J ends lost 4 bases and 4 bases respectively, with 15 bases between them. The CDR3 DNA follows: TGTGCCAGCAGCACCAGGGTTATGAGGTACAATGAGCAGTTCTTC. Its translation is CASSTRVMRYNEQFF.

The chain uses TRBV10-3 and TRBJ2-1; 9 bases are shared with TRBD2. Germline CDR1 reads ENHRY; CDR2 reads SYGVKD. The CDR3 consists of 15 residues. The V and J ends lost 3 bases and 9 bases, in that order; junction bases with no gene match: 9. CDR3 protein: CAISEAGGNQGEQFF. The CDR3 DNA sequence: TGTGCCATCAGTGAAGCGGGGGGTAATCAGGGTGAGCAGTTCTTC.

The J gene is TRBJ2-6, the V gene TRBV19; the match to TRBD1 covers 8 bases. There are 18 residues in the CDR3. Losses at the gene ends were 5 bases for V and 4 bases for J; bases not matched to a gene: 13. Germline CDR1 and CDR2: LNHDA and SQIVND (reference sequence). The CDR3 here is CASSLYGTGAQGANVLTF. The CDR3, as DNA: TGTGCCAGTAGTCTTTACGGGACAGGTGCCCAGGGGGCCAACGTCCTGACTTTC.

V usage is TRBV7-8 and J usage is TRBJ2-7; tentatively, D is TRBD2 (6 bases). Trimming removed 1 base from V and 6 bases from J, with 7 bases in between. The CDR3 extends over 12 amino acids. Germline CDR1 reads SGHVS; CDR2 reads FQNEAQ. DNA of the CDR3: TGTGCCAGCAGCTTAGGCGGGACCGAGCAGTACTTC. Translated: CASSLGGTEQYF.

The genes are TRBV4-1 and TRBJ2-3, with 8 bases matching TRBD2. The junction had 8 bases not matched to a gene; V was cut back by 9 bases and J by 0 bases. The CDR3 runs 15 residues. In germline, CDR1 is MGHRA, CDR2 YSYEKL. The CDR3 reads CASARLALSTDTQYF. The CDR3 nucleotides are TGCGCCAGTGCCAGACTAGCGCTCAGCACAGATACGCAGTATTTT.

CDR3 amino acids: CASSISTTQETQYF. The CDR3 bases are TGTGCCAGTAGTATTAGTACTACTCAAGAGACCCAGTACTTC. V is TRBV19 and J is TRBJ2-5, with D unclear. V dropped 3 bases and J dropped 2 bases, with 10 bases sitting between them. CDR1 is LNHDA and CDR2 is SQIVND in the germline V gene (reference sequence). CDR3 length equals 14 residues.

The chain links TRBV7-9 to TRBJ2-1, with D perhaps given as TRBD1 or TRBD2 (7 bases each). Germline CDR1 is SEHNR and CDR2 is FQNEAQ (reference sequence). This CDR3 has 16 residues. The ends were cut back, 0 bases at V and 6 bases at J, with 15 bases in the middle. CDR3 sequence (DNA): TGTGCCAGCAGCTTAGCAGGGGGCGGGGGCTTCAATGAGCAGTTCTTC. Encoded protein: CASSLAGGGGFNEQFF.

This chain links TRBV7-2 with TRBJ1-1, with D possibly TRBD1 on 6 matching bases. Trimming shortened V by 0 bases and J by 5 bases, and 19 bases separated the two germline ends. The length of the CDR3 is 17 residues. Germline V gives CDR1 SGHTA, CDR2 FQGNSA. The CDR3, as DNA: TGTGCCAGCAGCTTAGCTGGTTTCCCAGGGGCGCGGACTGAAGCTTTCTTT. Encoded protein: CASSLAGFPGARTEAFF.

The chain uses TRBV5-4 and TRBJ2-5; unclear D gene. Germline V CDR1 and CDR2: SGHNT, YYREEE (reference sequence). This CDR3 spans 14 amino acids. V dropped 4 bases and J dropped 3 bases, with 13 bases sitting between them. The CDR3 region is CASSPWTAKETQYF. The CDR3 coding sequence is TGTGCCAGCAGCCCCTGGACGGCTAAAGAGACCCAGTACTTC.

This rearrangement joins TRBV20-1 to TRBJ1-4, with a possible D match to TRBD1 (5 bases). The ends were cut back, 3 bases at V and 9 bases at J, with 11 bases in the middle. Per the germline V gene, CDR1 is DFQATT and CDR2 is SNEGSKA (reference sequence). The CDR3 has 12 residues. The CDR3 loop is CSASRQGKKLFF. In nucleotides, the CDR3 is TGCAGTGCTAGCAGGCAGGGAAAAAAACTGTTTTTT.

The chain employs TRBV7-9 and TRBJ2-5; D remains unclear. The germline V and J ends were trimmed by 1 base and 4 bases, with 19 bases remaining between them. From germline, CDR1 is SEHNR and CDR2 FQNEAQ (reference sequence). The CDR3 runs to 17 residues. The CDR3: CASSLGVLFRSGETQYF. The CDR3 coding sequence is TGTGCCAGCAGCTTAGGGGTTCTTTTTCGCTCGGGAGAGACCCAGTACTTC.

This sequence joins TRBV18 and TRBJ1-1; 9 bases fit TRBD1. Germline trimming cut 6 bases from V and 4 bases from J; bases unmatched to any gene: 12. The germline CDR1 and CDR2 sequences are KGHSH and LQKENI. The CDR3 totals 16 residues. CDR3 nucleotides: TGTGCCAGCTCGCCAAACAGGGGGCGCGCGGTCACTGAAGCTTTCTTT. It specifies CASSPNRGRAVTEAFF. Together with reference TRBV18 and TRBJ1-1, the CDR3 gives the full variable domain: NAGVMQNPRHLVRRRGQEARLRCSPMKGHSHVYWYRQLPEEGLKFMVYLQKENIIDESGMPKERFSAEFPKEGPSILRIQQVVRGDSAAYFCASSPNRGRAVTEAFFGQGTRLTVV.